Listed here are 14 T cell receptor beta chains from one sample, sequenced in a study of cytomegalovirus exposure and HLA in healthy donors. 60 Vbeta and 13 Jbeta primers were used in PCR. Profiling relied on immunoSEQ multiplex PCR, and the TCRdb table lists in-frame clones only, not all of them. This sample has 100,000 to 150,000 clones, with roughly 80% found just once. The sequencing sample was made of PBMCs. The receptors stem from a man under 40 in good health and CMV-seronegative.

The V call is TRBV7-2, the J call TRBJ2-3; no clear D. V was trimmed by 1 base and J by 6 bases, leaving 5 bases between them. Germline V gene data show CDR1 as SGHTA and CDR2 as FQGNSA. The CDR3 runs 12 residues. This CDR3 reads CASSLGADTQYF. CDR3 sequence (DNA): TGTGCCAGCAGCTTAGGTGCGGATACGCAGTATTTT. Drawing the rest from reference TRBV7-2 and TRBJ2-3, the complete variable domain is GAGVSQSPSNKVTEKGKDVELRCDPISGHTALYWYRQSLGQGLEFLIYFQGNSAPDKSGLPSDRFSAERTGGSVSTLTIQRTQQEDSAVYLCASSLGADTQYFGPGTRLTVL.

The gene calls are TRBV7-2 and TRBJ1-1; D not resolved. V was pared by 2 bases and J by 8 bases, with 18 bases between. CDR3 length equals 15 residues. In germline, CDR1 is SGHTA, CDR2 FQGNSA. CDR3 region: CASSLTTQITGEAFF. DNA for the CDR3: TGTGCCAGCAGCTTAACGACTCAAATTACTGGGGAAGCTTTCTTT.

This chain connects TRBV6-1 to TRBJ2-5; no definite D call. Germline CDR1 is MNHNS and CDR2 is SASEGT. V lost 6 bases and J 2 bases, leaving 7 bases between the germline ends. The CDR3 has 12 amino acids. The CDR3 loop is CASRQIQETQYF. Here the CDR3 DNA reads TGTGCCAGCAGACAAATACAAGAGACCCAGTACTTC.

V usage is TRBV4-3 and J usage is TRBJ2-6, with a weak D call TRBD2 (6 bases). CDR1 and CDR2 (germline): LGHNA, YSLEER. This CDR3 has 20 residues. Trimming pared 4 bases from V and 0 bases from J, leaving 22 bases between. The DNA of the CDR3 is TGCGCCAGCAGCCTATGGGTCGGGGGACGAACCAACTCTGGGGCCAACGTCCTGACTTTC. Encoded protein: CASSLWVGGRTNSGANVLTF.

The V gene is TRBV11-2, the J gene TRBJ2-1; D remains ambiguous. Germline lookup yields CDR1 SGHAT and CDR2 FQNNGV. V shed 1 base and J shed 3 bases, with 4 bases lying between them. The CDR3 length is 13 residues. CDR3 residues: CASSLARYNEQFF. CDR3 in DNA: TGTGCCAGCAGCTTAGCTCGCTACAATGAGCAGTTCTTC.

The chain combines TRBV29-1 with TRBJ2-3; TRBD2 aligns across 8 bases. V dropped 4 bases and J dropped 5; count of bases not matched to a gene: 2. The CDR3 has 12 residues. Germline CDR1 is SQVTM and CDR2 is ANQGSEA. CDR3 in DNA: TGCAGCGTTGCAGCGGGAGAAGATACGCAGTATTTT. Translation gives CSVAAGEDTQYF.

This chain links TRBV4-1 with TRBJ2-7, with TRBD2 identical over 7 bases. V shed 1 base and J 3 bases; nucleotides not matched to a gene: 9. The CDR3 covers 16 residues. Per the germline V gene, CDR1 is MGHRA and CDR2 is YSYEKL. The CDR3 region has the DNA TGCGCCAGCAGCCAAGTTATGACGGGCGGGGGCTACGAGCAGTACTTC. Its translation: CASSQVMTGGGYEQYF.

The gene calls are TRBV29-1 and TRBJ1-1; no definite D call. V was pared by 3 bases and J by 1 base, with 9 bases between. Germline loops: CDR1 SQVTM, CDR2 ANQGSEA. CDR3 size: 13 residues. CDR3 protein: CSVDGLANTEAFF. The CDR3 DNA is TGCAGCGTTGACGGACTTGCGAACACTGAAGCTTTCTTT.

V is TRBV5-1 and J is TRBJ1-2; TRBD1 agrees at 7 bases. After removal of 0 bases from V and 13 bases from J, the junction contained 9 bases not matched to a gene. The CDR3 totals 13 residues. Looked up from germline, CDR1 is SGHRS and CDR2 is YFSETQ. CDR3 sequence reads: CASSLVMGQISTF. The CDR3 DNA is TGCGCCAGCAGCTTGGTGATGGGACAGATCTCCACCTTC.

Here the CDR3 DNA reads TGTGCCAGCAGTTACTCGAGAGGTCAGCTACCGCATTTT. This codes for CASSYSRGQLPHF. The chain employs TRBV6-5 and TRBJ1-5; D unclear. Per germline, CDR1 MNHEY and CDR2 SVGAGI. The CDR3 contains 13 residues. V gave up 0 bases and J gave up 15 bases, with 15 bases separating them.

This clone has just a few counts. The chain carries TRBV5-1 and TRBJ2-5; D is ambiguous. The CDR3 is 14 residues long. CDR1 and CDR2 from the germline V gene are SGHRS and YFSETQ. Trimming removed 0 bases at V and 3 bases at J, with 9 bases between. Here the CDR3 DNA reads TGCGCCAGCAGCTTGGGGCCCCTGGAAGAGACCCAGTACTTC. Protein product: CASSLGPLEETQYF.

J is TRBJ2-1 and V is TRBV14, with 12 bases fitting TRBD2. CDR1 is SGHDN, CDR2 FVKESK, per germline. The CDR3 runs to 17 residues. The J segment lost 7 bases and the V segment lost 1 base, leaving 8 bases of the junction unmatched. In DNA, the CDR3 is TGTGCCAGCAGCCAAGGTTCTAGCGGGAGGGCTTTGAATGAGCAGTTCTTC. Translation: CASSQGSSGRALNEQFF.

The chain joins TRBV9 to TRBJ2-7, with TRBD2 identical over 7 bases. The germline V gene has CDR1 SGDLS and CDR2 YYNGEE. There are 15 residues in the CDR3. Trimming cost V 0 bases and J 7 bases; bases outside gene matches: 10. The CDR3 is CASSVAGTWDYEQYF. DNA for the CDR3: TGTGCCAGCAGCGTAGCTGGGACCTGGGACTATGAGCAGTACTTC.

The CDR3 reads CASSVVDEQFF. The CDR3 region has the DNA TGTGCCAGCAGTGTTGTCGATGAGCAGTTCTTC. The chain carries TRBV2 and TRBJ2-1, with D uncertain. The CDR3 length is 11 residues. The V gene's germline CDR1 is SNHLY and CDR2 FYNNEI. Between the trimmed V and J ends, which lost 4 bases and 8 bases, there was a span of 6 bases. The full variable domain, rest sourced from reference TRBV2 and TRBJ2-1, is EPEVTQTPSHQVTQMGQEVILRCVPISNHLYFYWYRQILGQKVEFLVSFYNNEISEKSEIFDDQFSVERPDGSNFTLKIRSTKLEDSAMYFCASSVVDEQFFGPGTRLTVL.